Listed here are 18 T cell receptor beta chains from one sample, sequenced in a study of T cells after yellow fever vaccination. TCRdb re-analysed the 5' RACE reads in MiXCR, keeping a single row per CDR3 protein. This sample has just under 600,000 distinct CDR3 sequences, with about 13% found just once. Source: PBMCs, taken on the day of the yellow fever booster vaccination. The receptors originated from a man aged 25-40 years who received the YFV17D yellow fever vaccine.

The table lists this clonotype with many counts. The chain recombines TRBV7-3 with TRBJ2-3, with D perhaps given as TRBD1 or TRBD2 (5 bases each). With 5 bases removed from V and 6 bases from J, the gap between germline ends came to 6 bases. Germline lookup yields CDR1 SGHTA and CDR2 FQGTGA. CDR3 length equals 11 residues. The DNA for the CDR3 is TGTGCCAGCAGCGAGGGGGATACGCAGTATTTT. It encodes CASSEGDTQYF. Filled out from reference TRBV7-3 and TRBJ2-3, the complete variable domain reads GAGVSQTPSNKVTEKGKYVELRCDPISGHTALYWYRQSLGQGPEFLIYFQGTGAADDSGLPNDRFFAVRPEGSVSTLKIQRTERGDSAVYLCASSEGDTQYFGPGTRLTVL.

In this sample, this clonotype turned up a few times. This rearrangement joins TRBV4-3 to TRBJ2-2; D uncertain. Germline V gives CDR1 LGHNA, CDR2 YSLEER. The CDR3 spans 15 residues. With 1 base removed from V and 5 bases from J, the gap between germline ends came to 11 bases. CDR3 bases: TGCGCCAGCAGCCAAGCGGCATCGCTGACCGGGGAGCTGTTTTTT. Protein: CASSQAASLTGELFF.

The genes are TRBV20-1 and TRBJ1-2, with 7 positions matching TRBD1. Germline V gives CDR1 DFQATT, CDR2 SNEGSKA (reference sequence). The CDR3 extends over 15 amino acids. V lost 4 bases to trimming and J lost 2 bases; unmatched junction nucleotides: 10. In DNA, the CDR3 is TGCAGTGCTACGGGACAGCACCATGGAAACTATGGCTACACCTTC. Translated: CSATGQHHGNYGYTF.

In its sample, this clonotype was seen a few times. CDR3 sequence reads: CASSFNGLSYEQYF. The CDR3, as DNA: TGTGCCAGCAGTTTTAATGGACTATCCTACGAGCAGTACTTC. The chain is built from TRBV12-3 or TRBV12-4 and TRBJ2-7; TRBD2 is a possible D gene (6 bases). V was trimmed by 3 bases and J by 1 base, leaving 10 bases between them. This CDR3 spans 14 amino acids.

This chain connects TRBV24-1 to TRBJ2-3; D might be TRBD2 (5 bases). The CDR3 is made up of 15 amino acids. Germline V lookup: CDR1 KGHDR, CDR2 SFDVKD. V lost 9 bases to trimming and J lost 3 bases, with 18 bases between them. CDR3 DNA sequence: TGTGCCACCCAAGCGACCGGGGTAGGGACAGATACGCAGTATTTT. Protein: CATQATGVGTDTQYF.

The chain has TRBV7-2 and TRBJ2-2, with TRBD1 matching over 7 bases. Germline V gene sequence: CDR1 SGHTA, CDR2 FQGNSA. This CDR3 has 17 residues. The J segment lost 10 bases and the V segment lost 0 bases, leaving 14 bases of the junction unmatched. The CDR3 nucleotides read TGTGCCAGCAGCTTAGCCCACGGGACAGACGCGGCTGTGGAGCTGTTTTTT. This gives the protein CASSLAHGTDAAVELFF.

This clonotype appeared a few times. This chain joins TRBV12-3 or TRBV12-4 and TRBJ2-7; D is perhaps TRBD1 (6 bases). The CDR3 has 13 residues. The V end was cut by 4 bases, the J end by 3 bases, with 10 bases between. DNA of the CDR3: TGTGCCAGCAGTTCAGGGGAAGGCTACGAGCAGTACTTC. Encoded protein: CASSSGEGYEQYF.

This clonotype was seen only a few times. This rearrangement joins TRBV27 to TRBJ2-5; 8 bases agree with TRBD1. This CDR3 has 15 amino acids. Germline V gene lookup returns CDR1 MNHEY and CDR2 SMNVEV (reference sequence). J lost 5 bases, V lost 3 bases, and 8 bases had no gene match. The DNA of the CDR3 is TGTGCCAGCAGTTTTCGGACAGGGCGCGGGGAGACCCAGTACTTC. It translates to CASSFRTGRGETQYF.

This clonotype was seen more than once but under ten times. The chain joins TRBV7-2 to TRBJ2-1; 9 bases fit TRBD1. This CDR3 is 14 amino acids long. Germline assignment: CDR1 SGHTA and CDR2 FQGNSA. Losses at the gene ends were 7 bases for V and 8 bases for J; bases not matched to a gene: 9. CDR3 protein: CASNTKQGAYEQFF. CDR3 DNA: TGTGCCAGCAACACCAAACAGGGGGCTTATGAGCAGTTCTTC.

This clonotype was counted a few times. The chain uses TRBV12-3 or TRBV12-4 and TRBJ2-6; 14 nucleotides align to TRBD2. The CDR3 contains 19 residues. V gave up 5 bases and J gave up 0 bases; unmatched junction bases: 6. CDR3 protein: CASSPGTSGGSSGANVLTF. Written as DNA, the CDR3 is TGTGCCAGCAGTCCAGGGACTAGCGGGGGCAGCTCTGGGGCCAACGTCCTGACTTTC.

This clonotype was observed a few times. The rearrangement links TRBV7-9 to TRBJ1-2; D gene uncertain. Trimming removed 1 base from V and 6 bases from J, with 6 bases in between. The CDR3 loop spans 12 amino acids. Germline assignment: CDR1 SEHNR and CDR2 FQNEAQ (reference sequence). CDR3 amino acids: CASSLVADGYTF. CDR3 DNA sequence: TGTGCCAGCAGCTTAGTCGCCGATGGCTACACCTTC. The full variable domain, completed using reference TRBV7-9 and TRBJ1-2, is DTGVSQNPRHKITKRGQNVTFRCDPISEHNRLYWYRQTLGQGPEFLTYFQNEAQLEKSRLLSDRFSAERPKGSFSTLEIQRTEQGDSAMYLCASSLVADGYTFGSGTRLTVV.

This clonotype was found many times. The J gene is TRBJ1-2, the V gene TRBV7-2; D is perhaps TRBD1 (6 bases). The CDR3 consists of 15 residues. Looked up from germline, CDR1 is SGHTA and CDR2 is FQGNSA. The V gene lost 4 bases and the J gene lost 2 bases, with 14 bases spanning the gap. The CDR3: CASSSQDSYNYGYTF. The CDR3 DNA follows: TGTGCCAGCAGCTCTCAGGACAGTTACAACTATGGCTACACCTTC.

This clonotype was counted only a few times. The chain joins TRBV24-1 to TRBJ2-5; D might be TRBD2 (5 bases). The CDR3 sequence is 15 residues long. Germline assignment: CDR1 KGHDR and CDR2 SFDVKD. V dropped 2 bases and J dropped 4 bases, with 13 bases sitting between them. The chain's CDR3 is CATSDSRGTGETQYF. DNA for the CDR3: TGTGCCACCAGTGATTCCCGGGGAACGGGAGAGACCCAGTACTTC.

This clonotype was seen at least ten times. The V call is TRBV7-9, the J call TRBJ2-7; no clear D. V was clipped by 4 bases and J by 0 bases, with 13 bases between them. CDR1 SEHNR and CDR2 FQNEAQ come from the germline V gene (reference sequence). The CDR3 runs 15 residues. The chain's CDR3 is CASSSLSRDSYEQYF. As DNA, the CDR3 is TGTGCCAGCAGCTCTCTCTCGCGCGACTCCTACGAGCAGTACTTC.

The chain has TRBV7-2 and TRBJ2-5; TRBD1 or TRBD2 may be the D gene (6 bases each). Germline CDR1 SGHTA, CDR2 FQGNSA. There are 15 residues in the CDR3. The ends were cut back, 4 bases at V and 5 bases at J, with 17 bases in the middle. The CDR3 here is CASSSFGPGGETQYF. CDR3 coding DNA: TGTGCCAGCAGCTCCTTCGGGCCCGGGGGCGAGACCCAGTACTTC. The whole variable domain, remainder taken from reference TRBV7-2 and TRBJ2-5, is GAGVSQSPSNKVTEKGKDVELRCDPISGHTALYWYRQSLGQGLEFLIYFQGNSAPDKSGLPSDRFSAERTGGSVSTLTIQRTQQEDSAVYLCASSSFGPGGETQYFGPGTRLLVL.

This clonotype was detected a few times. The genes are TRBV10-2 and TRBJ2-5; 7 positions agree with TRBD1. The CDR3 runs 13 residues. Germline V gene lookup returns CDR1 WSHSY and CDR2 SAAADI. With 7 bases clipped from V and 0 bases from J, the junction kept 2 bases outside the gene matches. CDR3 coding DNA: TGCGCCAGCATGACAGGGAACCAAGAGACCCAGTACTTC. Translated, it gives CASMTGNQETQYF.

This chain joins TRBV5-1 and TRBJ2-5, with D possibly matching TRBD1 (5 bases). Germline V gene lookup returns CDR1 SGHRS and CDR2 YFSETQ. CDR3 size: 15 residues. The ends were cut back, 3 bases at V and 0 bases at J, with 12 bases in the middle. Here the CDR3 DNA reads TGCGCCAGCAGCTCGCCCTCAGGGTACCAAGAGACCCAGTACTTC. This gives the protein CASSSPSGYQETQYF.

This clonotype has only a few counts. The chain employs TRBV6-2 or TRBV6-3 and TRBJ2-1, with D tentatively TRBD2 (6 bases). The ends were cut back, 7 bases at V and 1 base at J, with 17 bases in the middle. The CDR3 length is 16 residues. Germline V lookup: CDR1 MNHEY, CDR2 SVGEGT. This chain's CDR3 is CASTPLVLASYNEQFF. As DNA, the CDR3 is TGTGCCAGCACCCCCTTAGTGCTAGCGTCCTACAATGAGCAGTTCTTC.